The rows below give T cell receptor beta chains drawn from one sample of a study of T cell repertoires in cytomegalovirus infection. These receptors' targets are unknown. TCRdb reprocessed the reads with MiXCR, giving one entry per CDR3 protein. The sample lists approximately 1,000,000 distinct CDR3 sequences; less than 35% were seen once. This specimen consisted of cultured CD8+ T cells from PBMCs, obtained from culture after CMV antigen stimulation. Receptor source: a human donor in good health (CMV status not recorded). Some clones in this sample may be carry-over from other donors' samples. The CDR3 runs from the conserved cysteine through the conserved F or W.

TRBV20-1 CSARGESSSYEQYF
TRBV24-1 CATSAFTGEGNEQFF
TRBV6-5 CASTPGGKGWLSNEKLFF
TRBV20-1 CSAPTGGLDEKLFF
TRBV19 CASSGHRTDTQYF
TRBV19 CASSISRFQPQHF
TRBV10-3 CAITVGQAYEQYF
TRBV7-9 CASPSGQGDSYEQYF
TRBV27 CASSQNTGQETQYF
TRBV7-6 CASSLGNRNTEAFF
TRBV27 CASSFFTGGEEFF
TRBV5-5 CASSEPREETQYF
TRBV7-6 CASSLADRGAETQYF
TRBV19 CASSLFSYNEQFF
TRBV19 CASRSGTEAFF
TRBV12-5 CASGSQGRYGYTF
TRBV19 CASSLDRGLDGYTF
TRBV6-6 CASTPRPVHSSYEQYF
TRBV19 CASSIAGQGNQPQHF
TRBV15 CATSRVGTTYGYTF
TRBV6-1 CASSERGGRGGAFSEQFF
TRBV6-2/TRBV6-3 CASSYSEGQGKRNEQFF
TRBV7-6 CASSSSTMIYRGGSEKLFF
TRBV7-8 CASSLRGRITTGANVLTF
TRBV28 CASSLGGRRYTF
TRBV6-6 CASSQSMGTYGYTF
TRBV7-6 CASSFTRSGTGSYEQYF
TRBV7-2 CASSPWDRVKETQYF
TRBV5-1 CASSLTGQPYYEQYF
TRBV9 CASSVGYGGLGTDTQYF
TRBV27 CASSLSFRETQYF
TRBV24-1 CATSDYGQKAFF
TRBV6-2/TRBV6-3 CASSFSGGMQFF
TRBV27 CANSLTGTGGLDTQYF
TRBV7-2 CASSPRGGQDQPQHF
TRBV7-6 CAGSLGAGTDTQYF
TRBV6-2/TRBV6-3 CASTSKQGLTEAFF
TRBV28 CASRRPGTESVNEQFF